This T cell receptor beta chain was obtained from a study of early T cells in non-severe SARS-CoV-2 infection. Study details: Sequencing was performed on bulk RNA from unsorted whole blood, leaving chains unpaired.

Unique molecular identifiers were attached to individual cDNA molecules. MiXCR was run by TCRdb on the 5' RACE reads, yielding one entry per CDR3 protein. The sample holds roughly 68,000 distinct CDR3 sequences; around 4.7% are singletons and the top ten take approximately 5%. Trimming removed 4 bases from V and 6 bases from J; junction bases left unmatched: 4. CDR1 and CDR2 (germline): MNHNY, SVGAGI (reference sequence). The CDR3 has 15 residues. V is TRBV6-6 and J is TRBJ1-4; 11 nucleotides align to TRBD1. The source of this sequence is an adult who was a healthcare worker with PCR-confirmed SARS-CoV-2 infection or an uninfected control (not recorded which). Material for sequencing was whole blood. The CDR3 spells CASSSGQGAYEKLFF. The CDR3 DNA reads TGTGCCAGCAGTTCTGGACAGGGGGCCTATGAAAAACTGTTTTTT.